This T cell receptor beta chain was captured in a study of beta chain features in type 1 diabetes. Deletions cut 8 bases from V and 6 bases from J, with 16 bases between. Germline values: CDR1 SGHNT, CDR2 YYREEE (reference sequence). This CDR3 spans 13 amino acids. General study results and limits: TCRB CDR3s were moderately but significantly shorter in Type 1 diabetes patients in all four CD4+ subsets.

Of the isolated RNA, all was reverse transcribed, and so the sequenced material was expressed TCRB transcripts. Assay used: immunoSEQ multiplex PCR; TCRdb lists only in-frame clones, some missing. The data contain around 110,000 clones, less than 20% of them singletons. The collection from each donor was one heparinised blood draw averaging around 0.11 L. Comments on this clone: Antigen specificity is unknown.

The source of this sequence is a man younger than 40 with type 1 diabetes. Sequenced: central memory CD4+ T cells from blood. The rearrangement uses TRBV5-4 and TRBJ2-3, with D possibly being TRBD1 (6 bases). The CDR3, as DNA: TGTGCCAGTAACCCCAGGGGTGGGGATACGCAGTATTTT. Its translation: CASNPRGGDTQYF.